This T cell receptor (beta chain) was captured by sequencing in a study of OX40 agonist ivuxolimab in advanced cancers. Some clones are missing from TCRdb's copy, which holds only in-frame ones; the method was immunoSEQ multiplex PCR. Among fewer than 80,000 clones listed, around 83% were seen once. The CDR3 sequence is 14 residues long. V was cut by 3 bases and J by 9 bases, with 17 bases left in between. Germline V gene lookup returns CDR1 KGHSH and CDR2 LQKENI. The sequence came from an adult with an advanced solid tumor such as melanoma, head and neck, liver or kidney cancer. The sequencing here drew on CD4+ or CD8+ T cells sorted from blood, taken in a trial of the OX40 agonist ivuxolimab. This rearrangement joins TRBV18 to TRBJ1-1; weak D call: TRBD1 (5 bases). CDR3 in DNA: TGTGCCAGCTCACCTAACGACAGCCCTGGCAAAGCTTTCTTT. This gives the protein CASSPNDSPGKAFF.